This T cell receptor (beta chain) was sequenced for a study of siplizumab effects on memory and regulatory T cells. This CDR3 comprises 11 residues. CDR1 and CDR2 from the germline V gene are LNHDA and SQIVND (reference sequence). Trimming removed 6 bases from V and 6 bases from J, with 9 bases in between. Sequenced unstimulated subsets in a few donor pairs: CD4+ naive, CD4+ memory, CD8+ naive, CD8+ effector memory, CD8+ TEMRA. To note about this clone: Its antigen is currently unknown.

Libraries were prepared by immunoSEQ multiplex PCR; TCRdb keeps only in-frame clonotypes and omits some of them. The sample gives 45,000 to 60,000 clones, about 88% of which show up once; less than 0.35% is in the top ten. General study points: Proliferating CD4+ or CD8+ clones, roughly 80-96% of them, lacked an assignable naive or memory phenotype. In controls, 26.9% of mappable alloreactive CD4+ clones were Treg-derived on average, versus just under 70% with siplizumab. Unstimulated naive T cells seemed to show more diversity than memory cells did, and they also seemed to be among the major contributors to the alloresponse.

This TCR was recovered from a human donor in good health. Sequenced: naive CD8+ T cells sorted from blood. V usage is TRBV19 and J usage is TRBJ2-7; D is ambiguous. CDR3 nucleotide sequence: TGTGCCAGTAGCCACCCGGGCGAGCAGTACTTC. This gives the protein CASSHPGEQYF.